Presented here are 30 T cell receptor beta chains from one specimen sequenced in a study of blood T cells in healthy people across ages. Using a J-beta primer mix together with a sample-barcoded 5' primer, a second PCR was run for roughly 7 to 11 cycles. MiXCR, applied by TCRdb to the 5' RACE reads, yields one record per CDR3 protein. The profile covers under 800,000 distinct CDR3 sequences, with roughly 21% appearing a single time and approximately 3.7% taken by the ten largest. Sequenced input: blood. These receptors all stem from a man in his 70s in good health.

This clonotype has just a few counts. This chain joins TRBV6-1 and TRBJ2-7; D is undetermined. The germline V gene encodes CDR1 MNHNS and CDR2 SASEGT. V shed 6 bases and J shed 7 bases, with 19 bases lying between them. The length of the CDR3 is 14 residues. The CDR3 DNA is TGTGCCAGCAGCCTCACACGGCCCGAGGATGAGCAGTACTTC. Encoded protein: CASSLTRPEDEQYF.

Only a few counts were recorded for this clonotype. V and J are TRBV29-1 and TRBJ2-5; 7 nucleotides match TRBD2. The junction had 4 bases not matched to a gene; V was cut back by 7 bases and J by 5 bases. In germline, CDR1 is SQVTM, CDR2 ANQGSEA. The CDR3 has 11 residues. In DNA, the CDR3 is TGCAGCGGGACTAGGCAGGAGACCCAGTACTTC. This translates into CSGTRQETQYF. The full variable domain, its missing parts supplied by reference TRBV29-1 and TRBJ2-5, is SAVISQKPSRDICQRGTSLTIQCQVDSQVTMMFWYRQQPGQSLTLIATANQGSEATYESGFVIDKFPISRPNLTFSTLTVSNMSPEDSSIYLCSGTRQETQYFGPGTRLLVL.

This clonotype has more than one count but fewer than ten. The genes are TRBV5-1 and TRBJ2-7, with 8 bases aligning to TRBD2. Germline CDR1 SGHRS, CDR2 YFSETQ. The V and J ends lost 0 bases and 6 bases, in that order; junction bases with no gene match: 2. This CDR3 has 13 residues. CDR3 coding DNA: TGCGCCAGCAGCTTGGTAGCGGGAAGCGAGCAGTACTTC. This gives the protein CASSLVAGSEQYF.

V and J are TRBV20-1 and TRBJ2-1; TRBD2 aligns across 8 bases. Trimming at V came to 1 base and at J to 9 bases, leaving 8 bases not matched to a gene. The germline gives CDR1 DFQATT, CDR2 SNEGSKA (reference sequence). The CDR3 totals 14 residues. Here the CDR3 DNA reads TGCAGTGCTAGAGGTGCGGGAGGCACCCTTGAGCAGTTCTTC. Protein product: CSARGAGGTLEQFF.

This clonotype turned up a few times. The chain carries TRBV12-3 or TRBV12-4 and TRBJ2-5; 11 nucleotides line up with TRBD1. Trimming cost V 3 bases and J 5 bases; bases outside gene matches: 5. CDR3 size: 15 residues. This CDR3 is CASSFRTGGLETQYF. DNA for the CDR3: TGTGCCAGCAGTTTCCGGACAGGGGGCCTTGAGACCCAGTACTTC.

The table lists this clonotype with a few counts. The rearrangement joins TRBV9 to TRBJ2-3, with 12 bases aligning to TRBD2. The CDR3 contains 16 residues. The V segment lost 3 bases and the J segment 2 bases; nucleotides outside the gene matches: 4. The V gene's germline CDR1 is SGDLS and CDR2 YYNGEE. The chain's CDR3 is CASSDRLAGDTDTQYF. For the CDR3, the DNA is TGTGCCAGCAGCGACCGACTAGCGGGGGACACAGATACGCAGTATTTT.

CDR3 sequence reads: CASRSGTVNGYTF. In DNA, the CDR3 is TGTGCCAGCAGAAGTGGGACAGTTAATGGCTACACCTTC. The V and J genes are TRBV28 and TRBJ1-2, with 7 bases fitting TRBD1. This CDR3 has 13 residues. The germline gives CDR1 MDHEN, CDR2 SYDVKM. Trimming removed 6 bases from V and 6 bases from J; junction bases left unmatched: 7.

This clonotype was recorded a few times. The V and J genes are TRBV28 and TRBJ2-7, with D possibly being TRBD1 (5 bases). The CDR3 runs to 16 residues. V was shortened by 1 base and J by 2 bases, with 15 bases between the two germline ends. Germline CDR1 MDHEN, CDR2 SYDVKM. CDR3 nucleotides: TGTGCCAGCAGTTTATTGGTGGGGCCAAGCCCCTACGAGCAGTACTTC. Amino acid sequence: CASSLLVGPSPYEQYF.

The rearrangement links TRBV7-9 to TRBJ2-7, with 12 bases that match TRBD2. V dropped 2 bases and J dropped 6; count of bases not matched to a gene: 5. This CDR3 has 15 amino acids. Germline V gene data show CDR1 as SEHNR and CDR2 as FQNEAQ (reference sequence). CDR3: CASSLMGLAGSEQYF. DNA of the CDR3: TGTGCCAGCAGCTTAATGGGACTAGCGGGTTCCGAGCAGTACTTC. Supplemented by reference TRBV7-9 and TRBJ2-7, the full variable domain reads DTGVSQNPRHKITKRGQNVTFRCDPISEHNRLYWYRQTLGQGPEFLTYFQNEAQLEKSRLLSDRFSAERPKGSFSTLEIQRTEQGDSAMYLCASSLMGLAGSEQYFGPGTRLTVT.

In its sample, this clonotype was seen a few times. The genes are TRBV19 and TRBJ2-2, with D possibly TRBD1 on 5 matching bases. Germline V gene lookup returns CDR1 LNHDA and CDR2 SQIVND (reference sequence). V dropped 7 bases and J dropped 1 base, with 10 bases sitting between them. The CDR3 runs to 14 residues. CDR3 amino acids: CASIGQGNTGELFF. The CDR3 bases are TGTGCCAGTATAGGGCAGGGGAACACCGGGGAGCTGTTTTTT.

Only a few counts were recorded for this clonotype. The gene calls are TRBV5-1 and TRBJ1-2, with unresolved D. The CDR3 extends over 14 amino acids. Germline CDR1 reads SGHRS; CDR2 reads YFSETQ. With 4 bases removed from V and 4 bases from J, the gap between germline ends came to 14 bases. The CDR3 loop reads CASSPDLGSYGYTF. CDR3 nucleotides: TGCGCCAGCAGCCCGGACCTGGGGAGCTATGGCTACACCTTC. Full variable domain (missing parts from reference TRBV5-1 and TRBJ1-2): KAGVTQTPRYLIKTRGQQVTLSCSPISGHRSVSWYQQTPGQGLQFLFEYFSETQRNKGNFPGRFSGRQFSNSRSEMNVSTLELGDSALYLCASSPDLGSYGYTFGSGTRLTVV.

This chain joins TRBV2 and TRBJ2-7; D might be TRBD2 (5 bases). Germline CDR1 is SNHLY and CDR2 is FYNNEI. The CDR3 extends over 13 amino acids. V lost 4 bases to trimming and J lost 6 bases, with 13 bases between them. The CDR3 DNA follows: TGTGCCAGCAGTGGAGGGTGGGCGGGCGAGCAGTACTTC. Protein sequence: CASSGGWAGEQYF.

The chain is built from TRBV20-1 and TRBJ1-1; tentative D call: TRBD1 (5 bases). V gave up 2 bases and J gave up 0 bases, with 13 bases separating them. Germline V gene data show CDR1 as DFQATT and CDR2 as SNEGSKA (reference sequence). This CDR3 contains 15 residues. CDR3 amino acids: CSARSGTGMNTEAFF. DNA for the CDR3: TGCAGTGCTAGAAGTGGGACTGGGATGAACACTGAAGCTTTCTTT.

The chain employs TRBV10-3 and TRBJ2-1; D possibly corresponds to TRBD2 (6 bases). There are 11 residues in the CDR3. Germline V lookup: CDR1 ENHRY, CDR2 SYGVKD. Deletions cut 6 bases from V and 8 bases from J, with 8 bases between. CDR3 loop: CAISGGYEQFF. The CDR3 coding sequence is TGTGCCATCAGCGGAGGGTATGAGCAGTTCTTC.

The sample holds a few counts of this clonotype. This chain links TRBV9 with TRBJ2-4, with 7 bases lining up with TRBD1. V was pared by 0 bases and J by 2 bases, with 14 bases of the junction left unmatched. The V gene's germline CDR1 is SGDLS and CDR2 YYNGEE. CDR3 length equals 19 residues. CDR3 residues: CASSVDPGTGELTKNIQYF. The CDR3 nucleotides are TGTGCCAGCAGCGTAGATCCCGGAACAGGGGAGTTAACCAAAAACATTCAGTACTTC.

The chain has TRBV2 and TRBJ2-1; D perhaps matches TRBD2 (5 bases). Germline V gene sequence: CDR1 SNHLY, CDR2 FYNNEI. The CDR3 is 14 residues long. Trimming stripped 5 bases from V and 6 bases from J, with 14 bases between. The DNA for the CDR3 is TGTGCCAGCAGTTTGAGGGTTAAGGTCAATGAGCAGTTCTTC. It is translated as CASSLRVKVNEQFF.

There are a few counts of this clonotype. The V call is TRBV6-2 or TRBV6-3, the J call TRBJ2-1; the D gene is possibly TRBD2 (5 bases). The germline CDR1 and CDR2 sequences are MNHEY and SVGEGT. Trimming pared 7 bases from V and 9 bases from J, leaving 19 bases between. CDR3 length: 14 residues. CDR3 loop: CASTLTGVRAEQFF. As DNA, the CDR3 is TGTGCCAGCACCTTGACCGGGGTCCGGGCTGAGCAGTTCTTC.

This clonotype occurred a few times. This sequence joins TRBV28 and TRBJ2-7; TRBD2 is a possible D gene (6 bases). Germline V CDR1 and CDR2: MDHEN, SYDVKM. This CDR3 comprises 13 residues. V lost 8 bases to trimming and J lost 3 bases, with 14 bases between them. CDR3 DNA sequence: TGTGCCAGCGGAACCGGAGGGGACTACGAGCAGTACTTC. Its translation is CASGTGGDYEQYF.

There are a few counts of this clonotype. The rearrangement joins TRBV20-1 to TRBJ1-2; the D gene is possibly TRBD1 (6 bases). This CDR3 comprises 13 residues. Germline CDR1 and CDR2: DFQATT and SNEGSKA (reference sequence). Trimming left V 0 bases short and J 5 bases short, with 10 bases between. The CDR3 nucleotides are TGCAGTGCTAGAGAGGACAGACCTTATGGCTACACCTTC. Amino acids: CSAREDRPYGYTF.

The rearrangement links TRBV4-1 to TRBJ2-5; 7 bases fit TRBD1. Unmatched junction bases numbered 8, after V lost 0 bases and J lost 7 bases. Germline assignment: CDR1 MGHRA and CDR2 YSYEKL. The CDR3 runs to 15 residues. The CDR3 sequence: CASSQDEGAPGTQYF. As DNA, the CDR3 is TGCGCCAGCAGCCAAGATGAGGGGGCGCCTGGGACCCAGTACTTC.

Note on this clonotype: The junction departs from the called germline gene at one end, perhaps through a read error. The rearrangement joins TRBV20-1 to TRBJ2-7; 8 bases fit TRBD1. The CDR3 is 17 residues long. Germline CDR1 DFQATT, CDR2 SNEGSKA (reference sequence). In nucleotides, the CDR3 is TGCAGTGCTAGAGGAGGGATTAGGACAGGGCTCTCCTACGAGCAGTGCTTC. Translation: CSARGGIRTGLSYEQCF.

This clonotype was counted a few times. V is TRBV2 and J is TRBJ2-2, with D possibly being TRBD2 (6 bases). Germline CDR1 SNHLY, CDR2 FYNNEI. The CDR3 contains 13 residues. Trimming took off 4 bases at V and 4 bases at J, with 7 bases between the two ends. The CDR3 loop reads CASSASATGELFF. As DNA, the CDR3 is TGTGCCAGCAGTGCTAGCGCCACCGGGGAGCTGTTTTTT.

A note on this clonotype: Its ends do not fully match the called genes, so a read error is possible. In nucleotides, the CDR3 is TGTGCCAGCAGACACAGGGAAGAGACCCAGTACTTT. Translation gives CASRHREETQYF. The chain has TRBV12-3 or TRBV12-4 and TRBJ2-3, with D perhaps TRBD1 (6 bases). This CDR3 contains 12 residues.

The gene calls are TRBV5-1 and TRBJ2-1; D might be TRBD2 (6 bases). The V gene lost 4 bases and the J gene lost 4 bases, with 12 bases spanning the gap. CDR3 length: 14 amino acids. Looked up from germline, CDR1 is SGHRS and CDR2 is YFSETQ. The chain's CDR3 is CASSPGLFYNEQFF. The CDR3 region has the DNA TGCGCCAGCAGCCCGGGACTCTTTTACAATGAGCAGTTCTTC.

This clonotype was seen more than once but under ten times. The chain couples TRBV12-3 or TRBV12-4 to TRBJ2-5; no clear D gene. This CDR3 spans 13 amino acids. V lost 3 bases, J lost 5 bases, and 10 bases lay in between. The CDR3, as DNA: TGTGCCAGCAGTTTCCTGCTAACGGAGACCCAGTACTTC. Protein product: CASSFLLTETQYF.

This chain joins TRBV2 and TRBJ2-3, with TRBD2 as a possible D gene (6 bases). Germline V lookup: CDR1 SNHLY, CDR2 FYNNEI. Between the trimmed V and J ends, which lost 6 bases and 0 bases, there was a span of 13 bases. The CDR3 totals 15 residues. The CDR3 reads CASRIRLDSTDTQYF. As DNA, the CDR3 is TGTGCCAGCAGGATACGACTAGACAGCACAGATACGCAGTATTTT.

This clonotype has more than one count but fewer than ten. The rearrangement links TRBV20-1 to TRBJ2-7; 7 bases line up with TRBD2. V lost 4 bases and J lost 2; bases outside the gene matches: 8. Germline-derived CDR1 and CDR2 are DFQATT and SNEGSKA (reference sequence). This CDR3 is 14 amino acids long. The chain's CDR3 is CSANGLADPYEQYF. The CDR3, as DNA: TGCAGTGCTAACGGTCTAGCGGACCCCTACGAGCAGTACTTC.

The rearrangement uses TRBV6-1 and TRBJ2-2; 7 positions agree with TRBD2. The CDR3 contains 16 residues. From germline, CDR1 is MNHNS and CDR2 SASEGT. V dropped 0 bases and J dropped 1; count of bases not matched to a gene: 2. The CDR3 DNA follows: TGTGCCAGCAGTGAAGCGGTAGCGGGGAACACCGGGGAGCTGTTTTTT. As protein: CASSEAVAGNTGELFF.

A remark on this clonotype: Germline and junction disagree at one end, which may indicate a read error. The chain joins TRBV20-1 to TRBJ2-2; 7 bases are shared with TRBD1. Germline CDR1 reads DFQATT; CDR2 reads SNEGSKA (reference sequence). This CDR3 has 14 amino acids. CDR3 residues: CSARGGAYTGELFF. The CDR3 nucleotides are TGCAGTGCAAGAGGGGGCGCTTACACCGGGGAGCTGTTTTTT.

The chain joins TRBV5-1 to TRBJ2-4; 9 bases are shared with TRBD1. The CDR3 sequence is 16 residues long. V was pared by 0 bases and J by 0 bases, with 1 base of the junction left unmatched. Germline CDR1 is SGHRS and CDR2 is YFSETQ. The DNA for the CDR3 is TGCGCCAGCAGCTTGGACAGGGGGCAAGCCAAAAACATTCAGTACTTC. Its translation is CASSLDRGQAKNIQYF. Together with reference TRBV5-1 and TRBJ2-4, the CDR3 gives the full variable domain: KAGVTQTPRYLIKTRGQQVTLSCSPISGHRSVSWYQQTPGQGLQFLFEYFSETQRNKGNFPGRFSGRQFSNSRSEMNVSTLELGDSALYLCASSLDRGQAKNIQYFGAGTRLSVL.